The present TCR beta chain was sequenced within a study of shared clonotypes between healthy human individuals. The CDR3 is 17 amino acids. Germline V CDR1 and CDR2: MGHDK, SYGVNS. V shed 1 base and J 5 bases; nucleotides not matched to a gene: 6. Researchers reported that CD8 memory united CD45RO+ cells with CCR7-negative CD45RA+ TemRA cells. TCRdb keeps only in-frame clones here, not all; method: immunoSEQ multiplex PCR. The table lists 550,000 to 800,000 clones, around 91% of them singletons. This TCR came from a man between 18 and 29 years old in good health. Some clones in this sample may be carry-over from other donors' samples. This chain connects TRBV25-1 to TRBJ2-1; 12 positions match TRBD2. Sequencing was done on a sample of memory CD8+ T cells from PBMCs. Subset denoted: CD45RO+ cells pooled with CCR7-negative TemRA cells. The CDR3: CASSESGGLAGHNEQFF. As DNA, the CDR3 is TGTGCCAGCAGTGAATCCGGGGGACTAGCGGGCCACAATGAGCAGTTCTTC.